This T cell receptor (beta chain) was documented in a study of blood T cell repertoires in COVID-19. Looking at the study overall: Acute-phase and convalescent COVID-19 samples originated in the United States, Italy and Spain. Sources were T cells, B-cell-depleted T cells, or PBMCs; the material itself was cDNA or gDNA.

Original handling: Estimation of nucleated cell counts was performed using reference gene primer amplification. Data came from immunoSEQ multiplex PCR; TCRdb stores just in-frame clones and leaves some out. V and J calls and clone size come straight from that table; D and trimming were deduced from the DNA. Of tens of thousands of clones in the sample, 90% were seen once. Enrolment of Seattle patients took place during active infection, and they were followed longitudinally. V was shortened by 1 base and J by 10 bases, with 11 bases between the two germline ends. CDR3 length: 12 residues. The V gene's germline CDR1 is GTSNPN and CDR2 SVGIG (reference sequence).

V and J are TRBV30 and TRBJ2-1, with D possibly matching TRBD2 (6 bases). The sample comprised peripheral blood. The origin of this receptor is a man aged 18 to 30 with COVID-19, enrolled during active disease. CDR3 bases: TGTGCCTGGAGTGAAGTGCGGGAAGAGCAGTTCTTC. It codes for CAWSEVREEQFF. Looking up the rest from reference TRBV30 and TRBJ2-1 gives the full variable domain: SQTIHQWPATLVQPVGSPLSLECTVEGTSNPNLYWYRQAAGRGLQLLFYSVGIGQISSEVPQNLSASRPQDRQFILSSKKLLLSDSGFYLCAWSEVREEQFFGPGTRLTVL.